One sample yielded the 13 T cell receptor beta chains listed below, sequenced in a study of T cells in pancreatic ductal adenocarcinoma. Surgery without prior neoadjuvant therapy was the treatment of the selected pancreatic ductal adenocarcinoma patients. Assay used: immunoSEQ multiplex PCR; TCRdb lists only in-frame clones, some missing. This repertoire shows approximately 9,400 clones, roughly two thirds found once; its top ten account for 27%. Material: pancreatic tumor tissue. Every receptor here comes from a human donor with pancreatic ductal adenocarcinoma.

This clone was seen a single time. The chain recombines TRBV6-1 with TRBJ2-7; a weak D match, TRBD2 (5 bases). CDR3 length: 12 residues. Germline V gene data show CDR1 as MNHNS and CDR2 as SASEGT. Deletions cut 2 bases from V and 5 bases from J, with 7 bases between. CDR3 in amino acids: CASSEIGNEQYF. DNA for the CDR3: TGTGCCAGCAGTGAAATCGGGAACGAGCAGTACTTC.

This clone was found a few times. Additional DNA sequences in this sample encode the identical CDR3. This chain uses TRBV18 with TRBJ2-7; D is unresolved. The CDR3 has 12 amino acids. Looked up from germline, CDR1 is KGHSH and CDR2 is LQKENI. The V and J ends lost 3 bases and 6 bases respectively, with 9 bases between them. DNA for the CDR3: TGTGCCAGCTCACCGCGTTTAGGCGAGCAGTACTTC. This codes for CASSPRLGEQYF.

This clone was found a few times. V is TRBV11-1 and J is TRBJ2-7, with unresolved D. V shed 0 bases and J shed 2 bases, with 8 bases lying between them. This CDR3 contains 14 residues. The germline V gene has CDR1 SGHAT and CDR2 FQDESV (reference sequence). CDR3: CASSLAQSPYEQYF. In DNA form, the CDR3 reads TGTGCCAGCAGCTTAGCGCAGTCCCCCTACGAGCAGTACTTC.

The rearrangement uses TRBV29-1 and TRBJ2-3; D gene ambiguous. V lost 0 bases to trimming and J lost 1 base, with 2 bases between them. Germline V gene data show CDR1 as SQVTM and CDR2 as ANQGSEA. The CDR3 has 12 residues. CDR3 sequence reads: CSVEDGTDTQYF. In DNA form, the CDR3 reads TGCAGCGTTGAAGATGGCACAGATACGCAGTATTTT.

The rearrangement links TRBV4-2 to TRBJ1-5, with D perhaps TRBD1 (5 bases). This CDR3 comprises 15 residues. Trimming removed 4 bases at V and 4 bases at J, with 14 bases between. CDR1 LGHNA and CDR2 YNFKEQ come from the germline V gene. The CDR3 region is CASSRERGSNQPQHF. The CDR3 DNA reads TGTGCCAGCAGCCGAGAGAGGGGTTCAAATCAGCCCCAGCATTTT.

This rearrangement joins TRBV5-6 to TRBJ2-7; D may match TRBD1 or TRBD2 (6 bases each). This CDR3 comprises 15 residues. Per the germline V gene, CDR1 is SGHDT and CDR2 is YYEEEE. The germline V and J ends were trimmed by 3 bases and 2 bases, with 15 bases remaining between them. CDR3 amino acids: CASSWGAQTTYEQYF. The CDR3 region has the DNA TGTGCCAGCAGCTGGGGGGCACAAACCACCTACGAGCAGTACTTC.

The V and J genes are TRBV5-1 and TRBJ2-3; possibly TRBD2 for D (6 bases). This CDR3 has 14 amino acids. Germline V CDR1 and CDR2: SGHRS, YFSETQ. V lost 2 bases and J 2 bases, leaving 9 bases between the germline ends. The chain's CDR3 is CASSFGGYTDTQYF. CDR3 nucleotide sequence: TGCGCCAGCAGCTTTGGAGGGTACACAGATACGCAGTATTTT.

This clone was counted a few times. The rearrangement joins TRBV10-2 to TRBJ2-5, with D possibly being TRBD1 or TRBD2 (5 bases each). Trimming stripped 6 bases from V and 2 bases from J, with 13 bases between. CDR1 is WSHSY, CDR2 SAAADI, per germline. The CDR3 loop spans 14 amino acids. This chain's CDR3 is CASSYGTEQETQYF. CDR3 nucleotides: TGCGCCAGCAGCTACGGGACGGAACAAGAGACCCAGTACTTC.

V and J are TRBV30 and TRBJ2-7, with 13 bases lining up with TRBD2. V was pared by 3 bases and J by 6 bases, with 2 bases of the junction left unmatched. The germline V gene has CDR1 GTSNPN and CDR2 SVGIG (reference sequence). This CDR3 comprises 13 residues. The CDR3 loop reads CAWRTSGRIEQYF. The CDR3 DNA is TGTGCCTGGAGGACTAGCGGGAGGATCGAGCAGTACTTC.

This clone is classed as medium-sized. CDR3 residues: CASSYSPWRDTEAFF. DNA of the CDR3: TGTGCCAGCAGTTACTCGCCCTGGAGGGACACTGAAGCTTTCTTT. The chain combines TRBV28 with TRBJ1-1; D remains unclear. This CDR3 spans 15 amino acids. V lost 4 bases and J lost 3, with 15 bases in between. Per the germline V gene, CDR1 is MDHEN and CDR2 is SYDVKM.

The V and J genes are TRBV7-9 and TRBJ2-7, with 9 positions matching TRBD1. The CDR3 consists of 14 residues. The germline CDR1 and CDR2 sequences are SEHNR and FQNEAQ (reference sequence). Trimming at V came to 3 bases and at J to 4 bases, leaving 4 bases not matched to a gene. CDR3 sequence reads: CASSFGTGSYEQYF. CDR3 in DNA: TGTGCCAGCAGCTTCGGGACAGGGAGTTACGAGCAGTACTTC.

The chain has TRBV7-9 and TRBJ2-1, with 7 bases identical to TRBD2. CDR1 and CDR2 (germline): SEHNR, FQNEAQ (reference sequence). Trimming cost V 5 bases and J 9 bases; bases outside gene matches: 16. The CDR3 has 16 residues. DNA of the CDR3: TGTGCCAGCAGCCGGAACCTCGGACTAGTTGGGGGTGAGCAGTTCTTC. Protein product: CASSRNLGLVGGEQFF.

The chain couples TRBV19 to TRBJ2-2, with 10 nucleotides matching TRBD1. The germline CDR1 and CDR2 sequences are LNHDA and SQIVND (reference sequence). The CDR3 sequence is 16 residues long. Losses at the gene ends were 3 bases for V and 0 bases for J; bases not matched to a gene: 1. The CDR3 DNA follows: TGTGCCAGTAGTATTGGACAGGGGGCGAACACCGGGGAGCTGTTTTTT. Amino acids: CASSIGQGANTGELFF.